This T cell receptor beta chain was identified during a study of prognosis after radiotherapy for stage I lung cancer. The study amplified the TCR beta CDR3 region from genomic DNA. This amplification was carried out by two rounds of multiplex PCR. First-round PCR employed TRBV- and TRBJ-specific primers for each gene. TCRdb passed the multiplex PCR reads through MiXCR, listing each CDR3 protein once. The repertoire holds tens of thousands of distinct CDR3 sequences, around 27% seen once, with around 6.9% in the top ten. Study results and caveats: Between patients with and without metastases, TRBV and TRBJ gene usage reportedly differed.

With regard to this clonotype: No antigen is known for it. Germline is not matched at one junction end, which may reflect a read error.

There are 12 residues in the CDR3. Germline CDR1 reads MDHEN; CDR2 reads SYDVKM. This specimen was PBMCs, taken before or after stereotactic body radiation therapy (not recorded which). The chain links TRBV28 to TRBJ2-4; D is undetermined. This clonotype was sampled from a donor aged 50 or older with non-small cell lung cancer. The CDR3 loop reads CATSLLQNTQYF. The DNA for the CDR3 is TGTGCCACCAGTTTATTGCAAAACACTCAGTACTTC.